What follows is one T cell receptor (beta chain) and its context. Its antigen is currently not known. Base qualities are not at hand, and no much larger clone is one base apart. According to the germline V gene (reference sequence), CDR1 reads SGHNT and CDR2 reads YYREEE. The CDR3, cysteine through phenylalanine, is 14 amino acids long. The read is trimmed to its CDR3 DNA, 42 bases read in frame from base 1. V sheds 6 bases and J sheds 1 base, leaving 13 bases between their ends. The data are from a study of Ad26.COV2.S vaccination and SARS-CoV-2 variants (TCRdb year 2021). Regarding the study in general: Donors in the vaccine arm were drawn from COV1001, a multicentre, randomized, double-blind, placebo-controlled phase I-IIa trial testing Ad26.COV2.S in healthy adults. Ad26.COV2.S was administered intramuscularly at a dose of 5x10^10 or 1x10^11 viral particles, either as one shot or as two shots given 56 days apart. Participants in the trial were split at random into five groups of five each, receiving low-dose or high-dose Ad26.COV2.S once or twice, or else placebo on both occasions. TCRbeta repertoire sequencing was used to assess the specificity and breadth of SARS-CoV-2-reactive T cell receptors after Ad26.COV2.S vaccination. Investigators did not know the trial group allocation while performing experiments and assessing outcomes. The TCR-sequenced set comprised approximately 30 samples: roughly 19 Ad26.COV2.S vaccine recipients, 5 placebo recipients and 8 SARS-CoV-2 convalescent individuals. General conclusions and limits of the study: Spike-specific TCR breadth was higher in Ad26.COV2.S recipients than in placebo recipients (P = 0.0014). According to the authors, total T cell responses may have been underestimated by the TCR breadth and depth analyses. After vaccination, spike-specific CD8+ and CD4+ T cell responses were reported to show substantial breadth. Vaccine and placebo recipients had comparable non-spike TCR breadth, which fits with the vaccine containing only spike. The study was not powered for comparison of responses between vaccine doses or regimens.

The immunoSEQ Assay was the method used to sequence TCRbeta CDR3 regions. After extraction, genomic DNA underwent amplification by bias-controlled multiplex PCR, followed by high-throughput sequencing. The authors' analysis ran thus. To quantify the absolute abundance of every unique TCRbeta CDR3 region, sequences were collapsed and filtered. T cell fraction was estimated by normalizing TCRbeta template counts to usable DNA, with usable DNA measured through amplification of reference genes found in all nucleated cells. Repertoire TCRs were annotated as SARS-CoV-2-specific by exact matching of V gene, CDR3 amino acid sequence and J gene to a known reactive TCR set. MIRA supplied the reference SARS-CoV-2 TCR set, which was filtered for enrichment in COVID-19-positive ImmuneCODE repertoires so that public or cross-reactive TCRs were removed. Based on the MIRA antigens, annotated TCRs were further analysed at the level of specific ORF or position within ORF. Breadth was defined as the number of annotated unique rearrangements divided by the total number of unique productive rearrangements, and depth was defined as the summed frequency of the annotated unique rearrangements. TCR breadth was compared between groups using two-sided Wilcoxon rank-sum tests. As stored in TCRdb, this immuneACCESS dataset retains in-frame rearrangements with V and J assigned. A fraction of the clones does not appear; measured against another copy, unresolved V genes explain less than half of the discrepancy, and the remainder lacks a known reason. V and J calls plus clone size are reproduced from that table; the DNA served to infer D and trimming. For this sample the table gives hundreds of thousands of clones, of which 80% to 90% were detected only once. 3.4% of the sample rests with the top ten.

The treatment or condition label on this specimen signifies: around 19 received Ad26.COV2.S at low or high dose, single or two shots; five or six received placebo; per-sample allocation not given. Repertoires of vaccine and placebo recipients were sequenced from samples taken on day 63 after the first injection. In Cohort 1b, roughly 25 adults aged 18-55 years were enrolled at a single site in Boston, USA, between 29 July and 7 August 2020. Ad26.COV2.S was a replication-incompetent adenovirus type 26 vector expressing a prefusion-stabilized SARS-CoV-2 spike protein from the original Wuhan strain. The receptor was isolated from a person between 18 and 60 years old who received the Ad26.COV2.S COVID-19 vaccine or a placebo. The sequence is built from TRBV5-4 and TRBJ1-1; TRBD1 is a possible D gene, resting on 6 matching bases. The material was peripheral blood, obtained in a trial of Ad26.COV2.S vaccine versus placebo. Here the CDR3 is given as CASTSTGPNTEAFF. The nucleotides read TGTGCCAGCACCTCGACAGGTCCGAACACTGAAGCTTTCTTT. Reference TRBV5-4 and TRBJ1-1 genes cover what lies past the CDR3, so the full variable domain is ETGVTQSPTHLIKTRGQQVTLRCSSQSGHNTVSWYQQALGQGPQFIFQYYREEENGRGNFPPRFSGLQFPNYSSELNVNALELDDSALYLCASTSTGPNTEAFFGQGTRLTVV.